These 18 T cell receptor beta chains were all obtained from the same sample, sequenced in a study of a mutant IDH1 vaccine in newly diagnosed glioma. The table came from immunoSEQ multiplex PCR; TCRdb's copy has only in-frame clones and leaves some out. The sample consists of tens of thousands of clones, around four fifths of them appearing once. Sample time point: baseline, week 1 (first vaccination visit). Treatment reported: pre-vaccination baseline after standard-of-care therapy. The sample consisted of peripheral blood mononuclear cells (PBMCs), taken from a glioma patient treated with radiotherapy, temozolomide or both. These receptors all come from a woman aged 18-29 years with glioma. Some clones in this sample may be carry-over from other donors' samples.

This chain links TRBV4-1 with TRBJ2-2; D is unresolved. Trimming cost V 4 bases and J 6 bases, with 9 bases left between them. This CDR3 has 13 amino acids. CDR1 and CDR2 (germline): MGHRA, YSYEKL. The CDR3 bases are TGCGCCAGCAGCCTTCATACCTCCGGGGAGCTGTTTTTT. This translates into CASSLHTSGELFF.

This clone was recorded once. The chain carries TRBV7-3 and TRBJ2-7; either TRBD1 or TRBD2 may fit D (6 bases each). Germline V gene sequence: CDR1 SGHTA, CDR2 FQGTGA. The germline V and J ends were trimmed by 1 base and 3 bases, with 13 bases remaining between them. The CDR3 loop spans 15 amino acids. In DNA, the CDR3 is TGTGCCAGCAGCTTAAGTGGAGGGGGAGTCTACGAGCAGTACTTC. Protein product: CASSLSGGGVYEQYF.

This chain uses TRBV19 with TRBJ2-1; 11 bases agree with TRBD2. The J segment lost 3 bases and the V segment lost 4 bases, leaving 2 bases of the junction unmatched. CDR1 and CDR2 (germline): LNHDA, SQIVND (reference sequence). CDR3 size: 15 residues. The CDR3 sequence: CASSTLAGDYNEQFF. The CDR3 DNA reads as TGTGCCAGTAGTACACTAGCGGGAGACTACAATGAGCAGTTCTTC. Together with reference TRBV19 and TRBJ2-1, the CDR3 gives the full variable domain: DGGITQSPKYLFRKEGQNVTLSCEQNLNHDAMYWYRQDPGQGLRLIYYSQIVNDFQKGDIAEGYSVSREKKESFPLTVTSAQKNPTAFYLCASSTLAGDYNEQFFGPGTRLTVL.

The rearrangement links TRBV4-1 to TRBJ2-2; D unresolved. Germline lookup yields CDR1 MGHRA and CDR2 YSYEKL. The CDR3 sequence is 15 residues long. The V gene lost 0 bases and the J gene lost 3 bases, with 8 bases spanning the gap. The CDR3 DNA sequence: TGCGCCAGCAGCCAAGAGCCACAGTACACCGGGGAGCTGTTTTTT. It encodes CASSQEPQYTGELFF.

The chain couples TRBV2 to TRBJ2-7; TRBD1 matches 7 bases. Germline-derived CDR1 and CDR2 are SNHLY and FYNNEI. The trim removed 4 bases at V and 6 bases at J, leaving 9 bases unmatched. The CDR3 consists of 14 residues. CDR3 nucleotide sequence: TGTGCCAGCAGTGTTTACAGGGGAGAGAGCGAGCAGTACTTC. It yields the protein CASSVYRGESEQYF. Combining the CDR3 with reference TRBV2 and TRBJ2-7 gives the whole variable domain EPEVTQTPSHQVTQMGQEVILRCVPISNHLYFYWYRQILGQKVEFLVSFYNNEISEKSEIFDDQFSVERPDGSNFTLKIRSTKLEDSAMYFCASSVYRGESEQYFGPGTRLTVT.

This sequence joins TRBV5-4 and TRBJ2-5, with 8 positions matching TRBD2. The CDR3 extends over 15 amino acids. V lost 2 bases and J lost 5; bases outside the gene matches: 8. Per germline, CDR1 SGHNT and CDR2 YYREEE (reference sequence). CDR3 loop: CASSFRGGGEETQYF. Written as DNA, the CDR3 is TGTGCCAGCAGCTTCCGGGGGGGCGGGGAGGAGACCCAGTACTTC.

The CDR3 reads CASRSGRGDYGYTF. The CDR3 DNA sequence: TGCGCCAGCAGATCGGGGAGGGGCGACTATGGCTACACCTTC. The chain is built from TRBV10-2 and TRBJ1-2; a weak D match, TRBD1 (5 bases). Trimming took off 6 bases at V and 3 bases at J, with 14 bases between the two ends. The CDR3 contains 14 residues. CDR1 is WSHSY, CDR2 SAAADI, per germline.

The chain uses TRBV18 and TRBJ1-1; 9 nucleotides line up with TRBD1. Germline V gene data show CDR1 as KGHSH and CDR2 as LQKENI. There are 15 residues in the CDR3. Trimming removed 6 bases from V and 9 bases from J; junction bases left unmatched: 14. The CDR3 DNA reads TGTGCCAGCTCGCCCACAGGGGGCGCGTTTCCCCAAGCTTTCTTT. It yields the protein CASSPTGGAFPQAFF.

This rearrangement joins TRBV5-1 to TRBJ2-3; no firm D call. Trimming took 4 bases from V and 2 from J, leaving 14 bases between them. The CDR3 has 15 residues. The germline V gene has CDR1 SGHRS and CDR2 YFSETQ. The CDR3 loop is CASSPNSWATDTQYF. Here the CDR3 DNA reads TGCGCCAGCAGCCCAAATTCCTGGGCCACAGATACGCAGTATTTT.

The chain recombines TRBV4-2 with TRBJ2-5; the D is unclear. Per germline, CDR1 LGHNA and CDR2 YNFKEQ. The CDR3 sequence is 13 residues long. The V and J ends lost 2 bases and 1 base respectively, with 5 bases between them. CDR3 nucleotide sequence: TGTGCCAGCAGCCAACTAGGCCAAGAGACCCAGTACTTC. It encodes CASSQLGQETQYF.

The CDR3 DNA follows: TGCAGCGTGGGACGGCGGGGGGGCTCTAGGTCCTACGAGCAGTACTTC. Its translation is CSVGRRGGSRSYEQYF. The chain has TRBV29-1 and TRBJ2-7, with 9 positions matching TRBD2. Trimming cost V 6 bases and J 1 base; bases outside gene matches: 13. Per the germline V gene, CDR1 is SQVTM and CDR2 is ANQGSEA. The CDR3 consists of 16 residues.

The chain combines TRBV9 with TRBJ1-2, with TRBD1 identical over 12 bases. The CDR3 runs to 16 residues. Looked up from germline, CDR1 is SGDLS and CDR2 is YYNGEE. The V segment lost 0 bases and the J segment 8 bases; nucleotides outside the gene matches: 8. DNA of the CDR3: TGTGCCAGCAGCGTAGATCCGGGACAGGGGGCAGGCGGCTACACCTTC. Translating it yields CASSVDPGQGAGGYTF.

The chain employs TRBV5-8 and TRBJ1-2; D not resolved. V lost 2 bases, J lost 3 bases, and 11 bases lay in between. The CDR3 runs 14 residues. Germline assignment: CDR1 SGHTS and CDR2 YDEGEE. CDR3 in amino acids: CASSFRTVYYGYTF. CDR3 nucleotide sequence: TGTGCCAGCAGCTTTAGAACAGTCTACTATGGCTACACCTTC.

V is TRBV30 and J is TRBJ1-1; 7 bases align to TRBD1. The CDR3 runs to 12 residues. CDR1 is GTSNPN and CDR2 is SVGIG in the germline V gene (reference sequence). The junction had 4 bases not matched to a gene; V was cut back by 4 bases and J by 5 bases. In DNA form, the CDR3 reads TGTGCCTGGACCGACAGGGATACTGAAGCTTTCTTT. The encoded protein is CAWTDRDTEAFF.

The chain combines TRBV7-2 with TRBJ2-2; 10 bases align to TRBD1. Germline loops: CDR1 SGHTA, CDR2 FQGNSA. This CDR3 comprises 16 residues. With 5 bases clipped from V and 4 bases from J, the junction kept 7 bases outside the gene matches. The CDR3 loop is CASSTGQGRITGELFF. The CDR3 DNA sequence: TGTGCCAGCAGCACGGGACAGGGGAGAATCACCGGGGAGCTGTTTTTT. Filled out from reference TRBV7-2 and TRBJ2-2, the complete variable domain reads GAGVSQSPSNKVTEKGKDVELRCDPISGHTALYWYRQSLGQGLEFLIYFQGNSAPDKSGLPSDRFSAERTGGSVSTLTIQRTQQEDSAVYLCASSTGQGRITGELFFGEGSRLTVL.

The chain employs TRBV5-1 and TRBJ2-5; 7 nucleotides align to TRBD2. V shed 0 bases, J shed 5 bases, and the junction held 10 bases outside the gene matches. The CDR3 loop spans 16 amino acids. Germline lookup yields CDR1 SGHRS and CDR2 YFSETQ. Written as DNA, the CDR3 is TGCGCCAGCAGCTTGGTGGCGGGAGTTGGGGAGGAGACCCAGTACTTC. This codes for CASSLVAGVGEETQYF.

The genes are TRBV6-5 and TRBJ1-3; 9 bases match TRBD1. The CDR3 loop spans 16 amino acids. The germline V gene has CDR1 MNHEY and CDR2 SVGAGI. V lost 2 bases to trimming and J lost 2 bases; unmatched junction nucleotides: 4. The CDR3 DNA reads as TGTGCCAGCAGTTACGAAGGGACAGGGACTGGAAACACCATATATTTT. Protein sequence: CASSYEGTGTGNTIYF.

This chain links TRBV9 with TRBJ2-2; 8 nucleotides match TRBD1. Losses at the gene ends were 2 bases for V and 1 base for J; bases not matched to a gene: 4. The CDR3 has 16 amino acids. Germline-derived CDR1 and CDR2 are SGDLS and YYNGEE. The CDR3: CASSVPQGVNTGELFF. Written as DNA, the CDR3 is TGTGCCAGCAGCGTTCCACAGGGGGTGAACACCGGGGAGCTGTTTTTT.